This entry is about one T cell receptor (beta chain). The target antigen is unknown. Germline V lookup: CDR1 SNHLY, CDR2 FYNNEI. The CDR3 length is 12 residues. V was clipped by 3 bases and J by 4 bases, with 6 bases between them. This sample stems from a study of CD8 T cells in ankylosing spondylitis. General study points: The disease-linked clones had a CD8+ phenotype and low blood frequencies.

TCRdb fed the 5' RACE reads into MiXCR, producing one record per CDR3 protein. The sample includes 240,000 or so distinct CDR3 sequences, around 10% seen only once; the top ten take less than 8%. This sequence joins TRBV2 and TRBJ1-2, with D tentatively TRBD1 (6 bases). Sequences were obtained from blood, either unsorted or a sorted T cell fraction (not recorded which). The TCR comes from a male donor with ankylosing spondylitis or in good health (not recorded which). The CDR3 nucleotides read TGTGCCAGCAGTGACAGGGGCTATGGCTACACCTTC. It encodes CASSDRGYGYTF.